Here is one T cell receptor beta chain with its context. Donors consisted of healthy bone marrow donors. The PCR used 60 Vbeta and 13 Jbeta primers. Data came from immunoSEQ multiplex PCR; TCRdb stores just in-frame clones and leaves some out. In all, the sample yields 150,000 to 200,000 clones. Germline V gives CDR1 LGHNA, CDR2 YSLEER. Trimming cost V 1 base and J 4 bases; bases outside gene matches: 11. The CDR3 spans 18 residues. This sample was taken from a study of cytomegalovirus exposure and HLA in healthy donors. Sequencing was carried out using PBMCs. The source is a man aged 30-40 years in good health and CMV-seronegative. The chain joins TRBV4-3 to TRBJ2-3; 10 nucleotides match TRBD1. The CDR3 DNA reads TGCGCCAGCAGCCAAGCAGTTCAGGACAGGGGGGGCCCAGATACGCAGTATTTT. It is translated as CASSQAVQDRGGPDTQYF.